Described below is a single T cell receptor (beta chain) sequence and its context. These data belong to a study of control samples from healthy donors and cancer patients. The assay was immunoSEQ multiplex PCR, and TCRdb's table has in-frame clones only and misses some. The repertoire holds fewer than 200,000 clones, 70% to 90% seen once, with around 5% in the top ten. The trim removed 9 bases at V and 4 bases at J, leaving 2 bases unmatched. The CDR3 is made up of 12 amino acids. The germline V gene has CDR1 MNHNY and CDR2 SVGAGI (reference sequence). The chain uses TRBV6-6 and TRBJ1-4; the match to TRBD1 covers 7 bases. The sequence was obtained from a woman younger than 45 in good health. The source material was blood. The CDR3 loop is CASNRGNEKLFF. The CDR3 coding sequence is TGTGCCAGTAACAGGGGTAATGAAAAACTGTTTTTT.